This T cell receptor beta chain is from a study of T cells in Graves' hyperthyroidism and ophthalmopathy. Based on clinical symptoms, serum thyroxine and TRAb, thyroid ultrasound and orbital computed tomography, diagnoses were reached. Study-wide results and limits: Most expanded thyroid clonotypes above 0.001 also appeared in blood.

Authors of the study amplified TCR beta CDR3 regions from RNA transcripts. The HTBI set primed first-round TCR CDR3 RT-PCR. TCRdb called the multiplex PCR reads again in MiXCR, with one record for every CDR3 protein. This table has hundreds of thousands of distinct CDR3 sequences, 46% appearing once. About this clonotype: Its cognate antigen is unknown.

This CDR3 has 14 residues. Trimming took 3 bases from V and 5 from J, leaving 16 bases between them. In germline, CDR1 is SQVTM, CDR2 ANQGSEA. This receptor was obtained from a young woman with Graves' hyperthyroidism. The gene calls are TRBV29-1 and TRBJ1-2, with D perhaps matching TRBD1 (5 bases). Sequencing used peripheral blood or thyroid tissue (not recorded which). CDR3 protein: CSVDAAGFEYGYTF. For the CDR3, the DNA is TGCAGCGTTGATGCGGCAGGGTTTGAGTATGGCTACACCTTC.